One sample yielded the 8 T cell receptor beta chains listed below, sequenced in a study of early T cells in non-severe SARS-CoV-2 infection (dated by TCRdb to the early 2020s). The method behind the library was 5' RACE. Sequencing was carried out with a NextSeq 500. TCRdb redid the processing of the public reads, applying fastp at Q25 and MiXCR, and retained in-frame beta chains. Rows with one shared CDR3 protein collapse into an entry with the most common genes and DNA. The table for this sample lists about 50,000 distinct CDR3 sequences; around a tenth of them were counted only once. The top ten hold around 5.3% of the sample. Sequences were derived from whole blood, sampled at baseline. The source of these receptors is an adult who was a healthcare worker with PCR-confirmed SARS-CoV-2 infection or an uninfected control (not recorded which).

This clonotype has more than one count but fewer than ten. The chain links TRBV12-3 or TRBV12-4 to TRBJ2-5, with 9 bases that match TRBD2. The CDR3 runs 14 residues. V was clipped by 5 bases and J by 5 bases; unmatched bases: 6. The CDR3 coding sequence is TGTGCCAGCAGTCCGGGACTAGCCTGGGAGACCCAGTACTTC. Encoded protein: CASSPGLAWETQYF.

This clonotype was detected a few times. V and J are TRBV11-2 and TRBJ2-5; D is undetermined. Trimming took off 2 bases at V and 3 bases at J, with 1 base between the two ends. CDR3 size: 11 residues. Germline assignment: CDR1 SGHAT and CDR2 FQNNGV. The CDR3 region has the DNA TGTGCCAGCAGCTTAAAAGAGACCCAGTACTTC. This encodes CASSLKETQYF.

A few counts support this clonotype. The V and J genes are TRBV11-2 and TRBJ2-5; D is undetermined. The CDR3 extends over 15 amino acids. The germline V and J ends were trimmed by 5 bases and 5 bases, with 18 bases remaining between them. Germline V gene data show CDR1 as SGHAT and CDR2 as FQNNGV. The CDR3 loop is CASSPLSPGLETQYF. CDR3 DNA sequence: TGTGCCAGCAGCCCCTTATCTCCCGGGTTGGAGACCCAGTACTTC.

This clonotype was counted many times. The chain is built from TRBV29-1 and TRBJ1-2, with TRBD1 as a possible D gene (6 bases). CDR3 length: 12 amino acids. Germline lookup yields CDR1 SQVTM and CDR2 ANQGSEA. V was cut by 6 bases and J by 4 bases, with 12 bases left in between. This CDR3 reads CSVDTGSYGYTF. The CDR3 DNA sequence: TGCAGCGTCGATACAGGGTCCTATGGCTACACCTTC. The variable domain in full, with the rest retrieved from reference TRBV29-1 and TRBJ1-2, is SAVISQKPSRDICQRGTSLTIQCQVDSQVTMMFWYRQQPGQSLTLIATANQGSEATYESGFVIDKFPISRPNLTFSTLTVSNMSPEDSSIYLCSVDTGSYGYTFGSGTRLTVV.

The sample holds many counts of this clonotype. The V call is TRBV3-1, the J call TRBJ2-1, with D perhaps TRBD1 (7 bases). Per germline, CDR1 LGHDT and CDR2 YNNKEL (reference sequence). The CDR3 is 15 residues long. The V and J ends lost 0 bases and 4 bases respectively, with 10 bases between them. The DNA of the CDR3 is TGTGCCAGCAGCCAAGATCAGGGGGGTTACAATGAGCAGTTCTTC. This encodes CASSQDQGGYNEQFF.

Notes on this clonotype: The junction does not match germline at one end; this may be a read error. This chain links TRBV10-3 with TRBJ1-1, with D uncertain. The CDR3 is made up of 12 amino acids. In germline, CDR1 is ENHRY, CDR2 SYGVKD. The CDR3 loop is CAVRETATEAFF. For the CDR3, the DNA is TGTGCCGTCAGAGAAACGGCCACTGAAGCTTTCTTT.

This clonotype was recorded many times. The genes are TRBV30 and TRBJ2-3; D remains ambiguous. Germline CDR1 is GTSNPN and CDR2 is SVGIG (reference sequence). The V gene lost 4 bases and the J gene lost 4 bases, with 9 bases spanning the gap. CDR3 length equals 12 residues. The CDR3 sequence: CAWTPMADTQYF. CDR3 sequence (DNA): TGTGCCTGGACCCCCATGGCAGATACGCAGTATTTT.

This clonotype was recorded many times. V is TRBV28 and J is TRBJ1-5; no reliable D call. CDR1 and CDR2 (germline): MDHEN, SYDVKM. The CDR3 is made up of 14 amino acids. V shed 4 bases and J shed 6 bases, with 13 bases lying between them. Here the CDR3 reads CASSSPGRGQPQHF. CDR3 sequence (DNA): TGTGCCAGCAGTTCCCCGGGGAGAGGTCAGCCCCAGCATTTT.